The following is a T cell receptor (beta chain) sequence with its context. This record belongs to a study of T-cell reconstitution after alpha-beta-depleted transplantation in children. Unique molecular identifiers were used in preparing the TCRbeta library. Using its own MiXCR run on the PCR reads, TCRdb lists one record per CDR3 protein. Among a few hundred thousand distinct CDR3 sequences listed, about 16% were seen once. The length of the CDR3 is 11 residues. Per the germline V gene, CDR1 is DFQATT and CDR2 is SNEGSKA (reference sequence). Trimming shortened V by 0 bases and J by 4 bases, and 3 bases separated the two germline ends.

The chain has TRBV20-1 and TRBJ1-1; D gene unclear. The material sequenced was PBMCs from the stem cell graft donor, taken from the stem cell graft. The receptor comes from a human donor who donated a stem cell graft to a child with acute lymphoblastic leukemia. The CDR3 bases are TGCAGTGCTAGAGATTTCACTGAAGCTTTCTTT. Protein: CSARDFTEAFF.